The 32 T cell receptor beta chains presented below share a single source sample, sequenced in a study of cytomegalovirus exposure and HLA in healthy donors. Primers: 60 Vbeta forward and 13 Jbeta reverse. Method: immunoSEQ multiplex PCR; TCRdb's copy keeps in-frame clones and lacks some. The profile shows about 110,000 clones, 81% of them singletons. Sequenced sample: PBMCs. The source of these receptors is a man between 25 and 39 years old in good health and CMV-seronegative.

V usage is TRBV28 and J usage is TRBJ2-7, with D possibly matching TRBD2 (5 bases). The germline gives CDR1 MDHEN, CDR2 SYDVKM. Trimming stripped 8 bases from V and 3 bases from J, with 11 bases between. The CDR3 is made up of 12 amino acids. The DNA of the CDR3 is TGTGCCAGCGCTGCTAGCAGCTACGAGCAGTACTTC. Its translation: CASAASSYEQYF.

In regard to this clone: At the DNA level, this CDR3 is encoded by other sequences in the same sample as well. The V gene is TRBV18, the J gene TRBJ1-2, with TRBD1 matching over 9 bases. After removal of 0 bases from V and 5 bases from J, the junction contained 1 base not matched to a gene. The CDR3 totals 14 residues. The V gene's germline CDR1 is KGHSH and CDR2 LQKENI. CDR3 in amino acids: CASSPPGTGYGYTF. Here the CDR3 DNA reads TGTGCCAGCTCACCACCCGGGACAGGGTATGGCTACACCTTC.

The chain joins TRBV28 to TRBJ1-2; no firm D call. The CDR3 totals 12 residues. Looked up from germline, CDR1 is MDHEN and CDR2 is SYDVKM. V lost 3 bases to trimming and J lost 4 bases, with 6 bases between them. As DNA, the CDR3 is TGTGCCAGCAGTTTGAATAGCTATGGCTACACCTTC. It codes for CASSLNSYGYTF.

This clone was observed a handful of times. The chain is built from TRBV6-1 and TRBJ2-5; TRBD1 might be the D (6 bases). This CDR3 has 15 residues. The ends were cut back, 6 bases at V and 2 bases at J, with 16 bases in the middle. Germline CDR1 is MNHNS and CDR2 is SASEGT. The CDR3 DNA sequence: TGTGCCAGCAGCCGACACAGGACAGTACAAGAGACCCAGTACTTC. Translating gives CASSRHRTVQETQYF.

V usage is TRBV6-1 and J usage is TRBJ1-4; 7 bases match TRBD1. The CDR3 runs 15 residues. Losses at the gene ends were 5 bases for V and 8 bases for J; bases not matched to a gene: 11. In germline, CDR1 is MNHNS, CDR2 SASEGT. CDR3 in amino acids: CASSRKRGQGEKLFF. The CDR3 bases are TGTGCCAGCAGTAGAAAAAGGGGGCAGGGGGAAAAACTGTTTTTT.

The gene calls are TRBV5-1 and TRBJ2-7, with TRBD1 matching over 11 bases. The CDR3 extends over 14 amino acids. After removal of 3 bases from V and 5 bases from J, the junction contained 4 bases not matched to a gene. Germline V CDR1 and CDR2: SGHRS, YFSETQ. This CDR3 is CASSSRTGGDEQYF. The CDR3 region has the DNA TGCGCCAGCAGCTCACGGACAGGGGGCGACGAGCAGTACTTC.

J is TRBJ2-5 and V is TRBV4-1; possibly TRBD1 for D (6 bases). V lost 0 bases and J lost 2, with 13 bases in between. The CDR3 has 16 residues. Germline V CDR1 and CDR2: MGHRA, YSYEKL. The CDR3 DNA sequence: TGCGCCAGCAGCCAAGATCGGGGACAAGGACAAGAGACCCAGTACTTC. Its protein is CASSQDRGQGQETQYF.

This chain joins TRBV4-1 and TRBJ2-3; weak D call: TRBD2 (6 bases). Germline V lookup: CDR1 MGHRA, CDR2 YSYEKL. The CDR3 spans 17 residues. Trimming left V 4 bases short and J 0 bases short, with 17 bases between. CDR3 bases: TGCGCCAGCAGCCGCTCGGGACTCGGCCAGAGCACAGATACGCAGTATTTT. As protein: CASSRSGLGQSTDTQYF.

The J gene is TRBJ1-2, the V gene TRBV15; TRBD1 might be the D (5 bases). The CDR3 runs 13 residues. The V end was cut by 3 bases, the J end by 8 bases, with 13 bases between. CDR1 and CDR2 (germline): LNHNV, YYDKDF (reference sequence). The CDR3 protein is CATSRARGLGYTF. For the CDR3, the DNA is TGTGCCACCAGCAGGGCCCGGGGGTTGGGCTACACCTTC.

This chain connects TRBV6-1 to TRBJ1-1; D is ambiguous. Germline V gives CDR1 MNHNS, CDR2 SASEGT. The ends were cut back, 7 bases at V and 7 bases at J, with 13 bases in the middle. This CDR3 has 12 amino acids. In DNA, the CDR3 is TGTGCCAGCATCCAGGTCGGGGTTGAAGCTTTCTTT. Protein product: CASIQVGVEAFF.

This clone was observed a handful of times. This chain uses TRBV11-3 with TRBJ2-3; 10 bases line up with TRBD1. The CDR3 runs 15 residues. Germline CDR1 is SGHNT and CDR2 is YENEEA. After removal of 4 bases from V and 5 bases from J, the junction contained 6 bases not matched to a gene. CDR3: CASSSGTGARDTQYF. The CDR3 bases are TGTGCCAGCAGCTCTGGGACAGGGGCACGAGATACGCAGTATTTT.

The J gene is TRBJ1-2, the V gene TRBV5-4; TRBD1 matches 8 bases. The ends lost 4 bases at V and 6 bases at J; junction bases unmatched: 8. Germline V gives CDR1 SGHNT, CDR2 YYREEE (reference sequence). The CDR3 covers 14 residues. Here the CDR3 reads CASSAPTGANGYTF. The CDR3 DNA sequence: TGTGCCAGCAGCGCGCCGACAGGGGCTAATGGCTACACCTTC.

This chain uses TRBV28 with TRBJ1-5, with TRBD1 identical over 7 bases. V lost 7 bases and J lost 0; bases outside the gene matches: 12. CDR3 length: 17 amino acids. The germline V gene has CDR1 MDHEN and CDR2 SYDVKM. CDR3 sequence reads: CASTPPGTAYSNQPQHF. The CDR3 coding sequence is TGTGCCAGCACCCCTCCTGGGACAGCGTATAGCAATCAGCCCCAGCATTTT.

The chain recombines TRBV19 with TRBJ2-1; TRBD1 matches at 9 bases. The CDR3 is 13 amino acids. Germline trimming cut 9 bases from V and 8 bases from J; bases unmatched to any gene: 8. The germline V gene has CDR1 LNHDA and CDR2 SQIVND (reference sequence). The CDR3 here is CASRGTGRDEQFF. The CDR3 DNA reads TGTGCCAGCCGGGGGACAGGGAGGGATGAGCAGTTCTTC.

V and J are TRBV23-1 and TRBJ2-7; D perhaps matches TRBD1 (6 bases). TRBV23-1 is recorded as an ORF, its role being uncertain. The CDR3 has 14 amino acids. Between the trimmed V and J ends, which lost 0 bases and 5 bases, there was a span of 11 bases. CDR3 in DNA: TGCGCCAGCAGTCAATCCAAGGGGGACGACGAGCAGTACTTC. This translates into CASSQSKGDDEQYF.

This clone was seen once. The J gene is TRBJ2-1, the V gene TRBV6-5; the D gene is possibly TRBD1 (6 bases). The germline gives CDR1 MNHEY, CDR2 SVGAGI. The V end was cut by 5 bases, the J end by 1 base, with 9 bases between. The CDR3 covers 14 residues. CDR3 coding DNA: TGTGCCAGCAGTCCGGGACAATCCTACAATGAGCAGTTCTTC. Encoded protein: CASSPGQSYNEQFF.

The CDR3 coding sequence is TGTGCCAGCAGTGAACGGCAGGGGGCTGCTAATTCACCCCTCCACTTT. Amino acid sequence: CASSERQGAANSPLHF. The rearrangement uses TRBV2 and TRBJ1-6; 8 positions match TRBD1. Germline assignment: CDR1 SNHLY and CDR2 FYNNEI. The CDR3 has 16 amino acids. The V and J ends lost 2 bases and 6 bases, in that order; junction bases with no gene match: 6.

This clone has only a few counts. The V call is TRBV6-5, the J call TRBJ1-1, with a tentative D call TRBD1 (6 bases). CDR1 and CDR2 from the germline V gene are MNHEY and SVGAGI. The CDR3 is 14 residues long. V dropped 0 bases and J dropped 6 bases, with 11 bases sitting between them. CDR3 bases: TGTGCCAGCAGTTACTCGAACAGGGCCCCTGAAGCTTTCTTT. It yields the protein CASSYSNRAPEAFF.

This chain links TRBV4-2 with TRBJ2-7, with TRBD2 matching 10 bases. Germline values: CDR1 LGHNA, CDR2 YNFKEQ. The CDR3 is made up of 16 amino acids. V lost 4 bases, J lost 0 bases, and 6 bases stayed unmatched. The CDR3 DNA follows: TGTGCCAGCAGCCCAGATAGCGGGGGGCTCTCCTACGAGCAGTACTTC. It translates to CASSPDSGGLSYEQYF.

The V call is TRBV5-1, the J call TRBJ2-7, with TRBD2 as a possible D gene (6 bases). The germline gives CDR1 SGHRS, CDR2 YFSETQ. V shed 5 bases and J shed 2 bases, with 14 bases lying between them. The CDR3 has 14 amino acids. CDR3 nucleotides: TGCGCCAGCAGGTGGCAGGGAGGAACCTACGAGCAGTACTTC. Translation gives CASRWQGGTYEQYF.

This clone was seen only once. V is TRBV7-3 and J is TRBJ2-2; maybe TRBD2 (5 bases). V was cut by 4 bases and J by 3 bases, with 6 bases left in between. The CDR3 is made up of 13 amino acids. Germline CDR1 reads SGHTA; CDR2 reads FQGTGA. In DNA, the CDR3 is TGTGCCAGCAGCTCGGACTACACCGGGGAGCTGTTTTTT. Translation gives CASSSDYTGELFF. Using reference TRBV7-3 and TRBJ2-2 for the parts outside the CDR3, the full variable domain is GAGVSQTPSNKVTEKGKYVELRCDPISGHTALYWYRQSLGQGPEFLIYFQGTGAADDSGLPNDRFFAVRPEGSVSTLKIQRTERGDSAVYLCASSSDYTGELFFGEGSRLTVL.

V gene TRBV19 combines with J gene TRBJ2-1; 10 nucleotides align to TRBD2. The length of the CDR3 is 14 residues. CDR1 and CDR2 from the germline V gene are LNHDA and SQIVND (reference sequence). Unmatched junction bases numbered 8, after V lost 1 base and J lost 14 bases. CDR3 nucleotides: TGTGCCAGTAGTATAGCTCCAGCGGGAGGGCCAAAGTTCTTC. Encoded protein: CASSIAPAGGPKFF.

The V and J genes are TRBV18 and TRBJ1-2; TRBD1 matches at 12 bases. The V gene's germline CDR1 is KGHSH and CDR2 LQKENI. The CDR3 runs 16 residues. V shed 3 bases and J 4 bases; nucleotides not matched to a gene: 6. The CDR3 region is CASSPPGQGAIYGYTF. CDR3 bases: TGTGCCAGCTCACCCCCGGGACAGGGGGCCATCTATGGCTACACCTTC.

This clone was seen a few times. An end of the junction does not agree with germline; a read error may underlie this. The genes are TRBV6-5 and TRBJ2-4, with TRBD1 matching 7 bases. Germline CDR1 is MNHEY and CDR2 is SVGAGI. This CDR3 comprises 11 residues. This CDR3 is CASSYTGTAQF. The CDR3 nucleotides are TGTGCCAGCAGTTACACCGGGACAGCCCAGTTC.

The chain recombines TRBV7-9 with TRBJ2-7, with a tentative D call TRBD1 (6 bases). CDR3 length: 15 residues. The V gene's germline CDR1 is SEHNR and CDR2 FQNEAQ (reference sequence). Trimming stripped 5 bases from V and 0 bases from J, with 14 bases between. For the CDR3, the DNA is TGTGCCAGCAGCCGAGGGACACCTCTCTCCTACGAGCAGTACTTC. As protein: CASSRGTPLSYEQYF.

The chain combines TRBV25-1 with TRBJ1-4; D is unresolved. CDR1 is MGHDK and CDR2 is SYGVNS in the germline V gene. The CDR3 is 13 residues long. Trimming cost V 2 bases and J 8 bases, with 9 bases left between them. Written as DNA, the CDR3 is TGTGCCAGCAGTGAACCGCCGGGAGAAAAACTGTTTTTT. This encodes CASSEPPGEKLFF.

As DNA, the CDR3 is TGTGCCAGCAGCGCGGGACTAGCGGGAAATGAGCAGTTCTTC. It codes for CASSAGLAGNEQFF. The chain links TRBV6-4 to TRBJ2-1, with 13 bases aligning to TRBD2. V shed 6 bases, J shed 7 bases, and the junction held 3 bases outside the gene matches. Germline V lookup: CDR1 MRHNA, CDR2 SNTAGT. The CDR3 is 14 residues long.

The chain's CDR3 is CASSASRYEQYF. As DNA, the CDR3 is TGTGCCAGCAGCGCCAGTCGCTACGAGCAGTACTTC. The chain employs TRBV28 and TRBJ2-7; D not certain. The V end was cut by 6 bases, the J end by 3 bases, with 9 bases between. The CDR3 is made up of 12 amino acids. Germline CDR1 and CDR2: MDHEN and SYDVKM.

This clone has only one observation. This chain uses TRBV10-2 with TRBJ2-7; tentatively, D is TRBD1 (6 bases). V was pared by 4 bases and J by 3 bases, with 10 bases between. The CDR3 has 13 amino acids. From germline, CDR1 is WSHSY and CDR2 SAAADI. The CDR3 is CASSAVDSYEQYF. Written as DNA, the CDR3 is TGCGCCAGCAGTGCCGTGGACAGCTACGAGCAGTACTTC.

This chain connects TRBV6-5 to TRBJ2-7; D ambiguous. The ends were cut back, 6 bases at V and 7 bases at J, with 13 bases in the middle. The CDR3 spans 12 residues. CDR1 is MNHEY, CDR2 SVGAGI, per germline. The CDR3 protein is CASRPADGEQYF. The DNA of the CDR3 is TGTGCCAGCAGGCCAGCCGACGGGGAGCAGTACTTC.

The V gene is TRBV6-1, the J gene TRBJ2-3, with 10 bases that match TRBD2. The CDR3 runs 14 residues. V gave up 8 bases and J gave up 3 bases; unmatched junction bases: 5. Germline V CDR1 and CDR2: MNHNS, SASEGT. The CDR3 here is CASERGGWTDTQYF. In nucleotides, the CDR3 is TGTGCCAGCGAGCGGGGGGGCTGGACAGATACGCAGTATTTT.

J is TRBJ2-7 and V is TRBV6-1, with TRBD1 as a possible D gene (6 bases). Germline V gives CDR1 MNHNS, CDR2 SASEGT. V lost 6 bases and J lost 1, with 10 bases in between. This CDR3 comprises 13 residues. The CDR3 spells CASSPDRSYEQYF. The CDR3 nucleotides read TGTGCCAGCAGCCCGGACAGATCCTACGAGCAGTACTTC.